This T cell receptor beta chain was documented in a study of Ad26.COV2.S vaccination and SARS-CoV-2 variants (dated by TCRdb to the early 2020s). The study in broad terms: Vaccine-arm donors came from COV1001, a multicentre, randomized, double-blind, placebo-controlled phase I-IIa trial of Ad26.COV2.S in healthy adults. Ad26.COV2.S was given intramuscularly at 5x10^10 or 1x10^11 viral particles, as a single shot or as two shots 56 days apart. The specificity and breadth of SARS-CoV-2-reactive T cell receptors after Ad26.COV2.S vaccination were assessed by TCRbeta repertoire sequencing. A total of approximately 32 samples were included in the TCR-sequenced set, comprising around 19 Ad26.COV2.S vaccine recipients, 5 placebo recipients and 8 SARS-CoV-2 convalescent individuals. Trial participants were randomized into five groups of five, in which low-dose or high-dose Ad26.COV2.S was given once or twice, or placebo was given on both occasions. Investigators remained blinded to trial group allocation during experiments and outcome assessment.

CDR1 and CDR2 were assigned from the germline V gene (reference sequence) as MNHEY and SMNVEV. Ends trimmed: V by 7 bases, J by 8 bases; bases unmatched to a gene: 16. The CDR3 has 15 amino acids, counting the end cysteine and phenylalanine. The kept DNA is CDR3 alone, 45 bases in frame from the first base. TCRbeta CDR3 regions were sequenced with the immunoSEQ Assay. After extraction, genomic DNA underwent amplification by bias-controlled multiplex PCR, followed by high-throughput sequencing. The authors' analysis ran thus. To quantify the absolute abundance of each unique TCRbeta CDR3 region, sequences were collapsed and filtered. T cell fraction was estimated by normalization of TCRbeta template counts to usable DNA, with usable DNA being measured through amplification of reference genes present in all nucleated cells. Repertoire TCRs were annotated as SARS-CoV-2-specific when V gene, CDR3 amino acid sequence and J gene were exactly matched to a known reactive TCR set. The reference SARS-CoV-2 TCR set was derived from MIRA and filtered for enrichment in COVID-19-positive ImmuneCODE repertoires, a step that removed public or cross-reactive TCRs. Based on the MIRA antigens, annotated TCRs were further analysed at the level of specific ORF or position within ORF. Breadth was defined as annotated unique rearrangements over total unique productive rearrangements; depth was the summed frequency of those rearrangements. Group comparisons of TCR breadth used two-sided Wilcoxon rank-sum tests. The source is immuneACCESS, and TCRdb retained only in-frame sequences with V and J called. Part of the clones is not carried over; for the studies checked, unresolved V genes explain less than half of this, and the remainder is unexplained. V and J calls and clone size are given by that table; D and trimming were obtained from the DNA. The table for this sample lists 450,000 to 550,000 clones; about nine tenths of them were counted only once. Of the sample, under 2% is held by the ten largest clones.

In light of the paper, this sample's treatment or condition label describes: around 19 received Ad26.COV2.S at low or high dose, single or two shots; about 5 received placebo; per-sample allocation not given. For vaccine and placebo recipients, repertoires were sequenced using samples collected on day 63 after the first injection. Cohort 1b enrolled 20 to 30 adults aged 18-55 years at a single site in Boston, USA, between 29 July and 7 August 2020. Ad26.COV2.S consisted of a replication-incompetent adenovirus type 26 vector by which a prefusion-stabilized SARS-CoV-2 spike protein from the original Wuhan strain was expressed. What the authors observed across the whole study: Vaccine and placebo recipients had similar non-spike TCR breadth, a finding consistent with the vaccine containing only spike. The study lacked the statistical power to compare responses across vaccine doses or regimens. Spike-specific TCR breadth was higher in Ad26.COV2.S recipients than in placebo recipients (P = 0.0014). The authors noted that the TCR breadth and depth analyses may have underestimated total T cell responses. Substantial breadth of spike-specific CD8+ and CD4+ T cell responses was reported after vaccination.

To note about this clone: Its antigen is not yet known. Base qualities were left out, and no much larger clone turns up one base away.

The source is a person aged 18 to 59 who received the Ad26.COV2.S COVID-19 vaccine or a placebo. The chain employs TRBV27 and TRBJ1-2, and TRBD1 matches 7 of the central bases. Sequenced here: peripheral blood, sampled in a trial of Ad26.COV2.S vaccine versus placebo. The CDR3 loop reads CASTLHGTGQEGYTF. The DNA reads as follows: TGTGCCAGCACCCTCCATGGTACTGGACAGGAAGGCTACACCTTC.